The present TCR beta chain was sequenced within a study of graft-versus-host responses after intestinal transplantation (dated by TCRdb to the early 2020s). Regarding the research as a whole: The transplants that recipients got were multivisceral, liver-intestinal, or isolated intestinal. Anti-thymocyte globulin induction was given to all recipients, followed by maintenance tacrolimus and steroids for approximately 3 years. After intestinal transplantation, graft-versus-host and host-versus-graft alloreactive T cell clones in the graft, circulation and bone marrow were tracked using bulk TCR-beta CDR3 sequencing. To identify alloreactive clones, pre-transplant mixed lymphocyte reaction products were sequenced and compared with unstimulated pre-transplant donor and recipient T cells. A cohort of 20 to 25 intestinal transplant recipients, including one retransplant, was enrolled, and a few patients lacking pretransplant specimens were excluded. Donor T cell macrochimerism was defined as a peak of at least 4% donor T cells among recipient peripheral blood mononuclear cells. Rather than going through the commercial service, samples from a few later patients were sequenced in-house on an Illumina MiSeq and processed with MiXCR.

Library creation used the immunoSEQ multiplex PCR assay. In most patients, genomic DNA was isolated using the Qiagen DNeasy Blood and Tissue Kit and sent frozen to Adaptive Biotechnologies for TCR sequencing. For most patients, genomic DNA was subjected to high-throughput TCR-beta CDR3 sequencing by Adaptive Biotechnologies. The authors' pipeline ran thus. TCR sequencing data were retrieved from Adaptive's ImmunoSEQ software for around 20 patients, whereas a few other patients were processed with MiXCR and VDJtools. To correct CD4 versus CD8 sorting errors, sequences present in both subsets at a frequency ratio below 5:1 were removed. Because the origin of CDR3 nucleotide sequences shared between donor and recipient could not be assigned, those sequences were removed. Alloreactive clones required at least 2-fold expansion over unstimulated cells and minimum CFSE-low frequency of 0.002% (template counts) or 0.001% (read counts). Mappable clones were those detected in sequenced pre-transplant spleen, lymph node, or MLR CFSE-low populations of the donor or recipient. The cumulative frequency of alloreactive clones was calculated as a percentage of all sequences, weighted by copy number. TCRdb limited this immuneACCESS table to in-frame rearrangements with V and J called. A share of clones is missing; checked studies link under half to unresolved V genes, and the rest is unexplained. That table supplies the V and J calls and clone size; D and trimming were determined from the DNA. This sample has approximately 90,000 clones in its table, and roughly 80% of those were observed once. The ten largest clones add up to approximately 0.78% of the sample.

The germline V gene encodes CDR1 KGHSH and CDR2 LQKENI. V loses 2 bases of germline sequence and J loses 15 bases, and the interval between the two ends is 14 bases. From the cysteine through the phenylalanine, the CDR3 covers 12 amino acids. The read is trimmed to its CDR3 DNA, 36 bases read in frame from base 1. The time point label, as the study defines it: cells obtained before transplantation from donor or recipient. CD3+CD4+ and CD3+CD8+ populations were FACS-sorted from unstimulated pre-transplant donor and recipient cells taken from spleen or lymph nodes. As to this clone: Its antigen is currently not known. The sample holds no much larger clone one base away, and base qualities are not on file.

Study-wide findings and limitations: Early after transplant, peak levels of circulating GvH clones were associated with declines in HvG clones. The conclusions were limited by the relatively low number and heterogeneity of the intestinal transplant patients. High GvH to HvG T cell clonal ratios were observed in the allografts of patients with donor T cell macrochimerism. GvH clones turned up in recipient bone marrow, with some appearing earlier in ileal mucosa or blood, a pattern consistent with an intestinal mucosal origin.

The sequence came from a human donor who received an intestinal transplant. The chain employs TRBV18 and TRBJ2-1; the D gene is possibly TRBD1, with 6 bases matching. The sample in question was unstimulated CD4+ T cells sorted from spleen or lymph node cells, obtained before intestinal transplant. CDR3 reads: CASSPSGDVGFF. The bases are TGTGCCAGCTCACCATCAGGGGATGTAGGGTTCTTC.